Described below is a single T cell receptor (beta chain) sequence and its context. The antigen is undetermined. The record originates from a study of cytomegalovirus exposure and HLA in healthy donors. Findings of the study overall: As a later analysis revealed, the rate of TCR association differed by HLA locus, with DRB1 most and HLA-C fewest. One variant, a missense change in DCLRE1C, was linked in a later analysis to TCR beta V- and J-gene trimming. Cytomegalovirus-associated TCR beta chains were listed, numbering 150 to 200.

A multiplex PCR was run with 60 Vbeta primers and 13 Jbeta primers. The authors' processing: The count from a later analysis was 60 million to 85 million unique TCR beta chains, some 10 million of them shared. The repertoire was sequenced with immunoSEQ multiplex PCR; TCRdb's copy has only in-frame clones and lacks some. That table supplies the V and J calls and clone size; D and trimming were determined from the DNA. The ten top clones account for around 2.2%, within a sample of about 140,000 clones. The CDR3 extends over 14 amino acids. V was shortened by 2 bases and J by 11 bases, with 18 bases between the two germline ends. Germline lookup yields CDR1 MNHEY and CDR2 SVGAGI.

The J gene is TRBJ1-1, the V gene TRBV6-5, with a tentative D call TRBD1 (5 bases). The sequencing input was PBMCs. This receptor was taken from a woman aged 18 to 35 in good health and CMV-seronegative. The CDR3, as DNA: TGTGCCAGCAGTTACCAGGGCGAAAATTCCGAGGCTTTCTTT. Its protein product is CASSYQGENSEAFF.